This TCR beta chain was identified during a study of blood T cell repertoires in COVID-19. Generated by immunoSEQ multiplex PCR, the TCRdb table keeps only in-frame clones and is missing some. This sample has around 180,000 clones, with approximately 81% found just once. Germline CDR1 KGHSH, CDR2 LQKENI. The CDR3 spans 18 residues. J gave up 4 bases and V 0 bases, and 8 bases lay outside the gene matches. The specimen sequenced was peripheral blood. This chain uses TRBV18 with TRBJ2-1; 11 bases are shared with TRBD2. This receptor was obtained from a woman older than 75 with active or convalescent COVID-19. CDR3 coding DNA: TGTGCCAGCTCACCACCGATAGCGGGAGGGCCTGGTTACAATGAGCAGTTCTTC. Translating it yields CASSPPIAGGPGYNEQFF.